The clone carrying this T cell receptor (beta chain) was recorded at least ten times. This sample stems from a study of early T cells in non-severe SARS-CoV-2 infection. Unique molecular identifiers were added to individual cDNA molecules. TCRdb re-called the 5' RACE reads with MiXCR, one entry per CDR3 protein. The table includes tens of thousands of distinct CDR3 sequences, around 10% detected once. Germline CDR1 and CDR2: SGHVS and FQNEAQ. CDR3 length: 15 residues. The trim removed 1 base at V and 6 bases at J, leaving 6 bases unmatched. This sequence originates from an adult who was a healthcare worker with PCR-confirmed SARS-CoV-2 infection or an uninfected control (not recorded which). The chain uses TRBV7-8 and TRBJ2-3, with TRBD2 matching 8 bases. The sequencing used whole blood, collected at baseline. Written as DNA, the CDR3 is TGTGCCAGCAGCTTAGTAACGGGGGGGGTTGATACGCAGTATTTT. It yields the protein CASSLVTGGVDTQYF.